The rows below give T cell receptor beta chains drawn from one sample of a study of blood T cell repertoires in COVID-19. Sequencing was performed with immunoSEQ multiplex PCR; in TCRdb, only in-frame clones are kept and a portion is missing. The table records about 150,000 clones, about nine tenths of them present only once. Sequences were obtained from peripheral blood. These receptors came from a woman in her sixties or seventies with active or convalescent COVID-19. The CDR3 runs from the conserved cysteine through the conserved F or W. Each record gives: clone size, CDR3 length, J gene, V gene, D gene, CDR3 protein. D genes are given only for firm matches. Rows may omit the clone size; those that give it use once, few, many or a size class.

once 14 TRBJ1-5 TRBV18 . CASSGQLNTQPQHF
. 11 TRBJ1-2 TRBV6-5 . CASSYAGGYTF
once 15 TRBJ1-2 TRBV3-1/TRBV3-2 . CASSQDLAANYGYTF
. 15 TRBJ2-7 TRBV27 . CASSFWDTISYEQYF
. 16 TRBJ1-5 TRBV12-5 TRBD1 CASGLLSGQINQPQHF
once 17 TRBJ1-1 TRBV3-1/TRBV3-2 . CASSQDHRVRVYTEAFF
few 14 TRBJ1-1 TRBV6-2/TRBV6-3 TRBD1 CASSYGTVGLEAFF
. 13 TRBJ1-2 TRBV18 . CASSPLANYGYTF
. 12 TRBJ1-2 TRBV19 . CASSIQENGYTF
. 15 TRBJ2-7 TRBV19 TRBD2 CASPFVAGATYEQYF
few 15 TRBJ2-1 TRBV11-2 TRBD2 CASSLDVNSGELQFF
. 16 TRBJ2-7 TRBV13 TRBD2 CASSQSFAGGSYEQYF
. 14 TRBJ1-2 TRBV19 . CASSTGHLRDGYTF
. 16 TRBJ2-5 TRBV7-2 TRBD2 CASSFVRAAGEETQYF
. 13 TRBJ1-5 TRBV5-1 TRBD1 CASSRQGDQPQHF
. 13 TRBJ2-5 TRBV24-1 . CATSDLNRETQYF
. 14 TRBJ1-2 TRBV7-9 TRBD1 CASSSMGQGKGYTF
. 15 TRBJ2-5 TRBV7-8 . CASSLLVGRQVTQYF
. 17 TRBJ2-3 TRBV7-2 TRBD2 CASSLRGRGGEADTQYF
. 13 TRBJ2-7 TRBV11-3 . CASSLEDGGTRHF
. 18 TRBJ1-4 TRBV30 TRBD1 CAWSVPCRGPPTNEKLFF
. 18 TRBJ1-4 TRBV9 TRBD1 CASSVALPGGRGEEKLFF
. 21 TRBJ1-4 TRBV4-3 . CASSHALSVGALTSTNEKLFF
. 14 TRBJ2-7 TRBV11-3 . CASSLGGSSYEQYF
. 13 TRBJ2-2 TRBV10-2 . CASSAVNTGELFF
. 16 TRBJ1-2 TRBV18 TRBD1 CASSPLDRGPRYGYTF
. 17 TRBJ1-3 TRBV4-3 . CASSQEGGGSSGNTIYF
. 14 TRBJ1-1 TRBV30 . CAWSTGLTPLEAFF
. 15 TRBJ2-7 TRBV4-3 TRBD2 CASSQEPGGYYEQYF
. 13 TRBJ2-3 TRBV9 . CASSPGGADTQYF
. 16 TRBJ2-5 TRBV11-2 TRBD2 CASSLDMRTSGETQYF
. 13 TRBJ2-7 TRBV12-3/TRBV12-4 TRBD1 CASSPGQAYEQYF
. 13 TRBJ1-6 TRBV12-3/TRBV12-4 . CASTPKINSPLHF
. 14 TRBJ1-5 TRBV2 TRBD1 CASSTDREDQPQHF
. 15 TRBJ2-5 TRBV5-4 TRBD1 CASSSPLRQGETQYF
. 14 TRBJ1-2 TRBV19 TRBD1 CASSYGTGGAGYTF
. 15 TRBJ1-1 TRBV5-1 . CASSPFEGLNTEAFF
. 15 TRBJ1-2 TRBV11-2 TRBD1 CASSLDDRANYGYTF